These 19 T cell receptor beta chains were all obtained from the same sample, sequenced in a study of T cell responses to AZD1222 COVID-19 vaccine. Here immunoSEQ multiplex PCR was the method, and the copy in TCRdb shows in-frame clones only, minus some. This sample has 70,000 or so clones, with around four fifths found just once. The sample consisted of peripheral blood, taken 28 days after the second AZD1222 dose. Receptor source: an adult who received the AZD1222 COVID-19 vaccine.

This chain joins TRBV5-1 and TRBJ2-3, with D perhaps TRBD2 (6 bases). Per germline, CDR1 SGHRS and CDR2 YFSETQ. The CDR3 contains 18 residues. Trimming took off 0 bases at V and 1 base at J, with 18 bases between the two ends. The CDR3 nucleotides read TGCGCCAGCAGCTTGGCAATTTCACTAGTAGCGGGCACAGATACGCAGTATTTT. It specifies CASSLAISLVAGTDTQYF.

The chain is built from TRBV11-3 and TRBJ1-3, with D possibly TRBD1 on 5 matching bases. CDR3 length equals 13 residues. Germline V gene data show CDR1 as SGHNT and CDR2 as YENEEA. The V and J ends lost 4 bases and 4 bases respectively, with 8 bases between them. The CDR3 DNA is TGTGCCAGCAGCTCCGGGGGGGGAAACACCATATATTTT. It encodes CASSSGGGNTIYF. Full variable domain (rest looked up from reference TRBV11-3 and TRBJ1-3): EAGVVQSPRYKIIEKKQPVAFWCNPISGHNTLYWYLQNLGQGPELLIRYENEEAVDDSQLPKDRFSAERLKGVDSTLKIQPAELGDSAVYLCASSSGGGNTIYFGEGSWLTVV.

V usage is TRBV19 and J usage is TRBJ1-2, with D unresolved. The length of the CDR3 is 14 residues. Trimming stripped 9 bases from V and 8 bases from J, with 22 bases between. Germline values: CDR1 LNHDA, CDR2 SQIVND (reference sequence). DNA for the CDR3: TGTGCCAGCAACTCGCCAATCCCTCGAGGAGGCTACACCTTC. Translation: CASNSPIPRGGYTF.

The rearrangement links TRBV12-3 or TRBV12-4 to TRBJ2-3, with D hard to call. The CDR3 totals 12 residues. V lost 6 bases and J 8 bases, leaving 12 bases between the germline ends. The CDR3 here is CASSPQMGTQYF. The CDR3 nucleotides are TGTGCCAGCAGCCCGCAAATGGGTACGCAGTATTTT.

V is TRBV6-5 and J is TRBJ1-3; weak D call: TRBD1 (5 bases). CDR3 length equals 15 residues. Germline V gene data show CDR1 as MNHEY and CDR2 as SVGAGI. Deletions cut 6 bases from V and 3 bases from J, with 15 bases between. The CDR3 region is CASSRDRAVGNTIYF. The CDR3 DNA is TGTGCCAGCAGCCGGGACCGAGCAGTTGGAAACACCATATATTTT.

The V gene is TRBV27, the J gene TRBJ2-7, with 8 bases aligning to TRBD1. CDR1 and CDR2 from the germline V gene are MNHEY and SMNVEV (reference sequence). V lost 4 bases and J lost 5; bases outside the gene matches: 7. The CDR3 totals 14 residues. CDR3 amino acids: CASSSGQGFHEQYF. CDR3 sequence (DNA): TGTGCCAGCAGTTCCGGACAGGGATTCCACGAGCAGTACTTC.

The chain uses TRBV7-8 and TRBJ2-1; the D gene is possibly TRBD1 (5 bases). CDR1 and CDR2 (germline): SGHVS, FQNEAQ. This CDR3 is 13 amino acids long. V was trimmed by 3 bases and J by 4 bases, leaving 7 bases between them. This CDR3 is CASSLGPYNEQFF. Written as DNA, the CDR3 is TGTGCCAGCAGCTTGGGGCCGTACAATGAGCAGTTCTTC.

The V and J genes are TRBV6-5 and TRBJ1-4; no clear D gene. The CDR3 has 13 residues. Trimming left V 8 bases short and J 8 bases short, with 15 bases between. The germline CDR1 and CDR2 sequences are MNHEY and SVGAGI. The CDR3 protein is CASPRNSGEKLFF. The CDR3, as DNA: TGTGCCAGCCCGAGGAACTCTGGCGAAAAACTGTTTTTT.

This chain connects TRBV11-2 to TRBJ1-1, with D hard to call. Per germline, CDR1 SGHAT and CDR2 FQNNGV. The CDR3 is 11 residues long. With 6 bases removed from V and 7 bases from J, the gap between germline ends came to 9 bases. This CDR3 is CASSGWVEAFF. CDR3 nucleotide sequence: TGTGCCAGCAGTGGGTGGGTTGAAGCTTTCTTT.

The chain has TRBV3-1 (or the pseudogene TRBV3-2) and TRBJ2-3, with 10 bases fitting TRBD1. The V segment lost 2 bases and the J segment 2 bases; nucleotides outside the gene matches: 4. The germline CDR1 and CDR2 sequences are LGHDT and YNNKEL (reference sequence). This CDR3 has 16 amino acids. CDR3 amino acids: CASSQWGQGNTDTQYF. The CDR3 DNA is TGTGCCAGCAGCCAATGGGGACAGGGGAACACAGATACGCAGTATTTT.

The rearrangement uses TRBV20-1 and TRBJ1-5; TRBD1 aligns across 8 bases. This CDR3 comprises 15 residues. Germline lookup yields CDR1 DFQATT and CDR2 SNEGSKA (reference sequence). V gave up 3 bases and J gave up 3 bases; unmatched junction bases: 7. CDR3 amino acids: CSASFGTGDNQPQHF. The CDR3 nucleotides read TGCAGTGCTAGTTTCGGGACAGGCGACAATCAGCCCCAGCATTTT.

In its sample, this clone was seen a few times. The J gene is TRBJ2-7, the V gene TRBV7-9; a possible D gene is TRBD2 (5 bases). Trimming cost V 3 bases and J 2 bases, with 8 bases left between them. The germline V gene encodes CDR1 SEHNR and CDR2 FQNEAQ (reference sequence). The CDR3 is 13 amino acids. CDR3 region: CASSLYGTYEQYF. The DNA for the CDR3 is TGTGCCAGCAGCTTGTACGGGACCTACGAGCAGTACTTC.

CDR3 sequence: CASSQAGAGNTIYF. The CDR3, as DNA: TGTGCCAGCAGCCAAGCAGGGGCTGGAAACACCATATATTTT. The chain combines TRBV14 with TRBJ1-3, with a tentative D call TRBD1 (6 bases). This CDR3 contains 14 residues. Germline V gives CDR1 SGHDN, CDR2 FVKESK. Trimming removed 1 base from V and 2 bases from J, with 6 bases in between.

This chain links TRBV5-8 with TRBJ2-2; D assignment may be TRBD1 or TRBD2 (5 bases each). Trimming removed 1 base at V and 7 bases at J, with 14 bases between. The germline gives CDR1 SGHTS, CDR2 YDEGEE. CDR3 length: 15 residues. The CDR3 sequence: CASSLRGAVDGELFF. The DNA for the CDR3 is TGTGCCAGCAGCTTGAGAGGGGCCGTCGACGGGGAGCTGTTTTTT.

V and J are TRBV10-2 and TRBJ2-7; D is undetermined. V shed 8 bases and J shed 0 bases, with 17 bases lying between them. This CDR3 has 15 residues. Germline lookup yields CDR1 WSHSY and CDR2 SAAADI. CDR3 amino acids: CASLRSFTISYEQYF. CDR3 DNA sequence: TGCGCCAGCCTTAGGTCCTTTACCATCTCCTACGAGCAGTACTTC.

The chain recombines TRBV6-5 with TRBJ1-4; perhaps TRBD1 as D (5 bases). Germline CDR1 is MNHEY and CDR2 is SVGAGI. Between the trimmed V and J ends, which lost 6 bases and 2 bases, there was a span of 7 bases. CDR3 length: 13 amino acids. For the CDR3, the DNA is TGTGCCAGCAGCCGGGGGACTAATGAAAAACTGTTTTTT. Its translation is CASSRGTNEKLFF.

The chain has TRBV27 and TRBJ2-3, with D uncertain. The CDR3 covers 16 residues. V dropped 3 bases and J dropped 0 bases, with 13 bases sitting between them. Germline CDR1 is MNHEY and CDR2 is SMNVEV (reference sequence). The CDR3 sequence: CASSFLLSGSTDTQYF. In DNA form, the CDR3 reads TGTGCCAGCAGTTTCCTTCTCTCAGGAAGCACAGATACGCAGTATTTT.

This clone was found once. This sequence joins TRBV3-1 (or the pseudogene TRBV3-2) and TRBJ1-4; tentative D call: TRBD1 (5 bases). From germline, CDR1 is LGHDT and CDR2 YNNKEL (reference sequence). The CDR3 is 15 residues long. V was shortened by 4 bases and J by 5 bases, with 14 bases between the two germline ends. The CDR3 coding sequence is TGTGCCAGCAGCCCTTCCGGGACTTTAAATGAAAAACTGTTTTTT. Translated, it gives CASSPSGTLNEKLFF.

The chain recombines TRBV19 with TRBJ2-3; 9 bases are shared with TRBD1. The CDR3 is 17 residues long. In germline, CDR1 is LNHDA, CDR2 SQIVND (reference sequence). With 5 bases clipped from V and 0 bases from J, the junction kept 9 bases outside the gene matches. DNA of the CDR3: TGTGCCAGTAGTGAGACAGGGGGAAATCCTAGCACAGATACGCAGTATTTT. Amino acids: CASSETGGNPSTDTQYF.